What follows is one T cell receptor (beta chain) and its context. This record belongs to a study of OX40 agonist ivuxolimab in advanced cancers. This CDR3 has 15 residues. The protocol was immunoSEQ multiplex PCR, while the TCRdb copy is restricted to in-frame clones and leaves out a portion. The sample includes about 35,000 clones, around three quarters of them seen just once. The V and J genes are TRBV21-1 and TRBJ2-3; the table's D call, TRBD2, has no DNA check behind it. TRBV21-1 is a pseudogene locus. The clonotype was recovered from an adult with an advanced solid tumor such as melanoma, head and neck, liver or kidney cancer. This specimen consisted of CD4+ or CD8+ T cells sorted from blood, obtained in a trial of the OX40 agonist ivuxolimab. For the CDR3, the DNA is TGTGCCAGCAGCAGCGGGGGCTCTAGCACAGATACGCAGTATTTT. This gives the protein CASSSGGSSTDTQYF.